The 17 T cell receptor beta chains below all came from one sample that was sequenced in a study of identifying expanded T cells in peripheral blood. The table came from immunoSEQ multiplex PCR; TCRdb's copy has only in-frame clones and leaves some out. This table holds over 45,000 clones, around 81% found once. The sample consisted of blood. The receptor source for this set is a person aged 18 to 75 in good health.

This chain connects TRBV5-1 to TRBJ2-7; D perhaps matches TRBD2 (6 bases). Trimming left V 1 base short and J 6 bases short, with 11 bases between. This CDR3 has 13 residues. The germline V gene encodes CDR1 SGHRS and CDR2 YFSETQ. CDR3 nucleotide sequence: TGCGCCAGCAGCTTGAGCGGGCATTCCGAGCAGTACGTC. Protein sequence: CASSLSGHSEQYV.

J is TRBJ1-4 and V is TRBV11-2, with D unclear. Trimming shortened V by 5 bases and J by 12 bases, and 16 bases separated the two germline ends. CDR1 and CDR2 from the germline V gene are SGHAT and FQNNGV. This CDR3 comprises 13 residues. CDR3 bases: TGTGCCAGCAGCCCCCGAGGAGGTGCGGAACTGTTTTTT. Translated, it gives CASSPRGGAELFF.

The chain couples TRBV18 to TRBJ2-7; D call uncertain. With 4 bases removed from V and 3 bases from J, the gap between germline ends came to 4 bases. Germline V gives CDR1 KGHSH, CDR2 LQKENI. CDR3 length: 11 amino acids. The CDR3 DNA reads as TGTGCCAGCTCACACAGCTACGAGCAGTACTTC. Translating gives CASSHSYEQYF.

V usage is TRBV7-2 and J usage is TRBJ2-1; D not certain. The CDR3 has 16 residues. Trimming pared 1 base from V and 0 bases from J, leaving 10 bases between. Germline V gene sequence: CDR1 SGHTA, CDR2 FQGNSA. This chain's CDR3 is CASSLGGFSSYNEQFF. The CDR3 nucleotides read TGTGCCAGCAGCTTAGGTGGGTTTAGCTCCTACAATGAGCAGTTCTTC.

The chain links TRBV19 to TRBJ2-1, with 8 bases lining up with TRBD2. The ends lost 7 bases at V and 2 bases at J; junction bases unmatched: 4. Germline assignment: CDR1 LNHDA and CDR2 SQIVND (reference sequence). The CDR3 has 14 amino acids. The CDR3 coding sequence is TGTGCCAGTAAACTAGCGGAGACCTACAATGAGCAGTTCTTC. Protein sequence: CASKLAETYNEQFF.

About this clone: Different DNA sequences within this sample yield the same CDR3. CDR3 nucleotide sequence: TGTGCCAGCTCACCTCAGGGGTCGAACACTGAAGCTTTCTTT. Amino acid sequence: CASSPQGSNTEAFF. The chain recombines TRBV18 with TRBJ1-1, with a tentative D call TRBD1 (6 bases). The CDR3 is 14 amino acids. The V end was cut by 3 bases, the J end by 1 base, with 9 bases between. The germline gives CDR1 KGHSH, CDR2 LQKENI.

This chain joins TRBV11-2 and TRBJ2-2; tentative D call: TRBD2 (7 bases). The CDR3 consists of 15 residues. The V gene lost 5 bases and the J gene lost 7 bases, with 17 bases spanning the gap. CDR1 is SGHAT, CDR2 FQNNGV, per germline. CDR3 sequence (DNA): TGTGCCAGCAGCCGGTCGGGGGGCCTTGGCGGGGAGCTGTTTTTT. This encodes CASSRSGGLGGELFF.

V is TRBV11-3 and J is TRBJ2-3; perhaps TRBD2 as D (5 bases). CDR1 is SGHNT, CDR2 YENEEA, per germline. This CDR3 comprises 13 residues. V dropped 5 bases and J dropped 9 bases, with 15 bases sitting between them. The CDR3 loop reads CASSLTTTGTQYF. DNA of the CDR3: TGTGCCAGCAGCCTCACGACTACTGGAACGCAGTATTTT.

The CDR3 protein is CASSPTGDTGELFF. The CDR3 DNA sequence: TGCGCCAGCAGCCCGACGGGGGACACCGGGGAGCTGTTTTTT. The chain combines TRBV5-1 with TRBJ2-2; a possible D gene is TRBD2 (6 bases). CDR1 SGHRS and CDR2 YFSETQ come from the germline V gene. This CDR3 comprises 14 residues. The V end was cut by 4 bases, the J end by 3 bases, with 10 bases between.

The gene calls are TRBV9 and TRBJ2-2; no firm D call. The germline V gene encodes CDR1 SGDLS and CDR2 YYNGEE. This CDR3 region has 13 residues. Trimming cost V 5 bases and J 5 bases, with 10 bases left between them. The CDR3 sequence: CASSQAPTGELFF. The CDR3 DNA sequence: TGTGCCAGCAGTCAGGCCCCGACCGGGGAGCTGTTTTTT.

This chain joins TRBV2 and TRBJ1-2; 9 positions match TRBD1. The V segment lost 1 base and the J segment 10 bases; nucleotides outside the gene matches: 7. Germline-derived CDR1 and CDR2 are SNHLY and FYNNEI. The CDR3 has 14 residues. CDR3 protein: CASSEEGDRDLYTF. As DNA, the CDR3 is TGTGCCAGCAGTGAAGAAGGGGACAGGGATCTCTACACCTTC.

The CDR3 region has the DNA TGCGCCACCCGGCCGAGCTCCTACAATGAGCAGTTCTTC. It specifies CATRPSSYNEQFF. The rearrangement links TRBV5-1 to TRBJ2-1; D is unclear. The CDR3 has 13 residues. Germline lookup yields CDR1 SGHRS and CDR2 YFSETQ. V was trimmed by 9 bases and J by 0 bases, leaving 10 bases between them.

This clone was picked up one time. The V call is TRBV28, the J call TRBJ1-1; no clear D gene. Germline CDR1 MDHEN, CDR2 SYDVKM. Deletions cut 8 bases from V and 5 bases from J, with 9 bases between. The CDR3 loop spans 11 amino acids. CDR3 bases: TGTGCCAGCGGCAGATGGACTGAAGCTTTCTTT. Translating it yields CASGRWTEAFF.

V usage is TRBV6-5 and J usage is TRBJ1-5; possible D gene TRBD1, 5 bases. Trimming removed 0 bases at V and 3 bases at J, with 6 bases between. From germline, CDR1 is MNHEY and CDR2 SVGAGI. The CDR3 is 14 amino acids. The CDR3 nucleotides read TGTGCCAGCAGTTACTCAGGGGCCAATCAGCCCCAGCATTTT. Amino acids: CASSYSGANQPQHF.

V gene TRBV9 combines with J gene TRBJ2-3; 16 bases line up with TRBD2. The CDR3 is 18 amino acids. CDR1 is SGDLS and CDR2 is YYNGEE in the germline V gene. The junction had 5 bases not matched to a gene; V was cut back by 3 bases and J by 1 base. The CDR3 DNA reads TGTGCCAGCAGCGATACCGGGACTAGCGGGAGGGGCACAGATACGCAGTATTTT. Amino acids: CASSDTGTSGRGTDTQYF.

This clone was seen more than once but under ten times. V usage is TRBV30 and J usage is TRBJ2-3, with D unresolved. CDR1 GTSNPN and CDR2 SVGIG come from the germline V gene (reference sequence). Trimming stripped 7 bases from V and 2 bases from J, with 16 bases between. The CDR3 is made up of 14 amino acids. CDR3 in DNA: TGTGCCTCCAGTGGGGTTCCCCACACAGATACGCAGTATTTT. Residues: CASSGVPHTDTQYF.

V and J are TRBV11-2 and TRBJ2-3; the D call may be TRBD1 or TRBD2 (5 bases each). CDR1 and CDR2 (germline): SGHAT, FQNNGV. CDR3 size: 15 residues. V shed 5 bases and J shed 4 bases, with 16 bases lying between them. The CDR3, as DNA: TGTGCCAGCAGCCGCCAGACGTGGGGGTCAGATACGCAGTATTTT. Its protein product is CASSRQTWGSDTQYF.